The rows below give T cell receptor beta chains drawn from one sample of a study of OX40 agonist ivuxolimab in advanced cancers. TCRdb's copy holds only in-frame clones and misses some; the assay was immunoSEQ multiplex PCR. The sample includes approximately 72,000 clones, around 88% seen only once; the top ten take under 1%. Sequencing used CD4+ or CD8+ T cells sorted from blood, obtained in a trial of the OX40 agonist ivuxolimab. Receptors were obtained from an adult with an advanced solid tumor such as melanoma, head and neck, liver or kidney cancer. CDR3s include the opening cysteine and the closing phenylalanine or tryptophan. Each record gives: V gene, clone size, D gene, J gene, CDR3 DNA, CDR3 protein. D genes are given only for firm matches. Not every row has a clone size; where given, it reads once, few, many or a size class.

TRBV6-5	-	TRBD1	TRBJ1-3	TGTGCCAGCAGCCGGGACAGCTCTGGAAACACCATATATTTT	CASSRDSSGNTIYF
TRBV5-1	-	-	TRBJ2-7	TGCGCCAGCAGCTTGGGCATCGGCTCCTACGAGCAGTACTTC	CASSLGIGSYEQYF
TRBV30	-	TRBD1	TRBJ2-3	TGTGCCTGGAGTCGGGACAGTAGCACAGATACGCAGTATTTT	CAWSRDSSTDTQYF
TRBV27	-	-	TRBJ1-2	TGTGCCAGCAGTATAGGACGGAACTATGGCTACACCTTC	CASSIGRNYGYTF
TRBV30	-	-	TRBJ1-1	TGTGCCTGGAGTGTACCAGGCCGGAACACTGAAGCTTTCTTT	CAWSVPGRNTEAFF
TRBV4-1	-	-	TRBJ1-5	TGCGCCAGCAGCCAAGGTGTGGCCAGGAGCTTGAATCAGCCCCAGCATTTT	CASSQGVARSLNQPQHF
TRBV30	-	TRBD2	TRBJ2-3	TGTGCCTGGAGTGGGGGGGGTTCTGCAGATACGCAGTATTTT	CAWSGGGSADTQYF
TRBV28	-	TRBD1	TRBJ1-1	TGTGCCAGCTCCCTTCGGGACAGAGCTTTCTTT	CASSLRDRAFF
TRBV16	once	-	TRBJ2-6	TGTGCCAGCAGCCATTGCGAGGTCGTAACAAAGTCGGGCAACGTCCTGACTTTC	CASSHCEVVTKSGNVLTF
TRBV28	-	-	TRBJ1-1	TGTGCCAGCAGTCCCGGGACATTCGGCACTGAAGCTTTCTTT	CASSPGTFGTEAFF
TRBV6-6	-	-	TRBJ1-5	TGTGCCAGCAGTTACGATCAGGCCCATAGCAATCAGCCCCAGCATTTT	CASSYDQAHSNQPQHF
TRBV6-1	-	-	TRBJ2-4	TGTGCCAGCAATGAGAGGGGAGCAACTAGGGGAGCCAAAAACATTCAGTACTTC	CASNERGATRGAKNIQYF
TRBV7-3	-	-	TRBJ1-1	TGTGCCAGCAGCCCAACAGCGATATCTAAAGCTTTCTTT	CASSPTAISKAFF
TRBV5-1	-	TRBD1	TRBJ1-6	TGCGCCAGCAGCTTATCCCTCAGAAGGAAGGACAGGGCTAATTCACCCCTCCACTTT	CASSLSLRRKDRANSPLHF
TRBV4-1	-	-	TRBJ1-1	TGCGCCAGCAGCCAAGTATGGTATTCGGGGCCCAAGAGAGGCGACACTGAAGCTTTCTTT	CASSQVWYSGPKRGDTEAFF
TRBV9	once	-	TRBJ2-2	TGTGCCAGCAGCGTAGCTTTGGGACGGGGCGCCGCCGGGGAGCTGTTTTTT	CASSVALGRGAAGELFF
TRBV5-5	-	TRBD1	TRBJ2-5	TGTGCCAGCAGCTTGGTTGGACAGGGAGAGACCCAGTACTTC	CASSLVGQGETQYF
TRBV28	-	TRBD2	TRBJ2-2	TGTGCCAGCAGGCGGGGGGGCCTAACCGGGGAGCTGTTTTTT	CASRRGGLTGELFF
TRBV9	-	TRBD1	TRBJ2-3	TGTGCCAGCAGCGTCTGGGGCAGGGGGTCAGATACGCAGTATTTT	CASSVWGRGSDTQYF
TRBV19	-	-	TRBJ2-3	TGTGCCAGTAGTAGGGGGCAGGGCGAGACAGATACGCAGTATTTT	CASSRGQGETDTQYF
TRBV7-3	-	-	TRBJ2-2	TGTGCCAGCAGCCCAAACCGGGAAAACACCGGGGAGCTGTTTTTT	CASSPNRENTGELFF
TRBV18	-	TRBD1	TRBJ2-7	TGTGCCAGCTCAAGGGACAGGGGAGGCGAGCAGTACTTC	CASSRDRGGEQYF
TRBV2	medium-sized	-	TRBJ1-2	TGTGCCAGCAGCCTTTCAGTCGGGAGGTGGTATGGCTACACCTTC	CASSLSVGRWYGYTF
TRBV7-2	-	-	TRBJ2-7	TGTGCCAGCAGCCCTGGGGGGAGTCTCCACGAGCAGTACTTC	CASSPGGSLHEQYF
TRBV5-1	few	TRBD2	TRBJ2-1	TGCGCCAGCAGTTTGCTAGCGGGGGGGCAGAATGAGCAGTTCTTC	CASSLLAGGQNEQFF
TRBV7-2	-	-	TRBJ1-4	TGTGCCAGCAGCCTTGGAGGTGGGGGAAGTGGTGAAAAACTGTTTTTT	CASSLGGGGSGEKLFF
TRBV6-5	-	-	TRBJ1-4	TGTGCCAGCAGTTTGGGGACCTCGCCTGAAAAACTGTTTTTT	CASSLGTSPEKLFF
TRBV2	-	-	TRBJ2-5	TGTGCCAGCAGTGGTAGAAAAGAGACCCAGTACTTC	CASSGRKETQYF
TRBV9	-	-	TRBJ2-5	TGTGCCAGCAGCCCCAGAGGTGTCAGGATACAAGAGACCCAGTACTTC	CASSPRGVRIQETQYF
TRBV6-5	-	-	TRBJ2-5	TGTGCCAGCAGTTCCCGGGGTTGGAAGGGGGAGACCCAGTACTTC	CASSSRGWKGETQYF
TRBV6-5	-	-	TRBJ1-1	TGTGCCAGCAGTCCCGGGGCGGTGGGTGGAACTGAAGCTTTCTTT	CASSPGAVGGTEAFF
TRBV6-6	once	-	TRBJ2-1	TGTGCCAGCAGCCCCACAAATGAGCAGTTCTTC	CASSPTNEQFF
TRBV7-9	-	TRBD1	TRBJ2-3	TGTGCCAGCAGCTTCCTCCAGGGGGCCGTCACAGATACGCAGTATTTT	CASSFLQGAVTDTQYF
TRBV18	few	TRBD2	TRBJ2-7	TGTGCCAGCTCACCTCCGGTGAGGCGGGAGGGCTACGAGCAGTACTTC	CASSPPVRREGYEQYF
TRBV5-4	-	-	TRBJ2-5	TGTGCCAGCAGCTTGCATGGGGCGAACCAAGAGACCCAGTACTTC	CASSLHGANQETQYF
TRBV11-2	once	-	TRBJ2-1	TGTGCCAGCAGCTTGGCTACTCTTGTGGATGAGCAGTTCTTC	CASSLATLVDEQFF
TRBV28	once	-	TRBJ2-5	TGTGCCAGCAGTTTAGAGGCCGGCGGGACCCAGTACTTC	CASSLEAGGTQYF
TRBV7-3	-	-	TRBJ2-2	TGTGCCAGCAGCTTAGGGGCAGGGAAGAACACCGGGGAGCTGTTTTTT	CASSLGAGKNTGELFF
TRBV19	-	-	TRBJ1-3	TGTGCCAGTAGTGCCCTCAGCTCTGGAAACACCATATATTTT	CASSALSSGNTIYF
TRBV14	-	-	TRBJ2-7	TGTGCCAGCAGCCAAACCCTACGGGGCCCCTACGAGCAGTACTTC	CASSQTLRGPYEQYF
TRBV6-5	-	TRBD1	TRBJ2-7	TGTGCCAGCAGAGCCGGGACAGGGGTCTCCTACGAGCAGTACTTC	CASRAGTGVSYEQYF
TRBV6-6	-	-	TRBJ1-2	TGTGCCAGCAGTTATGGGCAACGCGATGGCTACACCTTC	CASSYGQRDGYTF
TRBV23-1	-	-	TRBJ1-2	TGCGCCAGCAGTCGAGCTCAGGGAGTCTATGGCTACACCTTC	CASSRAQGVYGYTF
TRBV5-6	-	TRBD1	TRBJ1-1	TGTGCCAGCAGCTTGGGAGGGGGCCGAAACACTGAAGCTTTCTTT	CASSLGGGRNTEAFF
TRBV19	-	-	TRBJ2-4	TGTGCCAGTAGTAATAAGGAGGGTAAGGAGTACTTC	CASSNKEGKEYF
TRBV7-2	-	-	TRBJ2-1	TGTGCCAGCTCAAATGGGCCAGGTAGCTCCTACAATGAGCAGTTCTTC	CASSNGPGSSYNEQFF
TRBV19	-	-	TRBJ1-4	TGTGCCAGTACTGGGGTAGCGGCAACTAATGAAAAACTGTTTTTT	CASTGVAATNEKLFF
TRBV7-2	-	TRBD1	TRBJ1-2	TGTGCCAGCAGCAACGGACAGGCGAGGCGGTATGGCTACACCTTC	CASSNGQARRYGYTF
TRBV5-4	-	-	TRBJ2-5	TGTGCCAGCAGCCCGGACCCCCAAGAGACCCAGTACTTC	CASSPDPQETQYF
TRBV6-5	-	-	TRBJ2-5	TGTGCCAGCAGTTACTTTGCGGGGATGGGGACCCAGTACTTC	CASSYFAGMGTQYF
TRBV7-8	-	TRBD1	TRBJ1-6	TGTGCCAGCAGCTTAGAACGGACAGGGAATTCACCCCTCCACTTT	CASSLERTGNSPLHF
TRBV5-1	-	-	TRBJ2-5	TGCGCCAGCACCCCCGGCGGGGCCCTTCAGAGGGAGACCCAGTACTTC	CASTPGGALQRETQYF
TRBV10-3	-	-	TRBJ2-1	TGTGCCATCAGGGCGGTCAATGAGCAGTTCTTC	CAIRAVNEQFF
TRBV11-1	-	-	TRBJ2-7	TGTGCCAGCAGCCGACAGGTAACCCACGAGCAGTACTTC	CASSRQVTHEQYF
TRBV7-2	-	-	TRBJ2-7	TGTGCCAGCAGCTTAATAAGAGGCGAGCAGTACTTC	CASSLIRGEQYF
TRBV28	-	TRBD1	TRBJ1-1	TGTGCCAGCAGCGAGACAGGGGCGAACACTGAAGCTTTCTTT	CASSETGANTEAFF
TRBV7-7	-	TRBD2	TRBJ2-1	TGTGCCAGCAGCACTGGTTGGAGCGGGGTCAATGAGCAGTTCTTC	CASSTGWSGVNEQFF
TRBV28	-	-	TRBJ1-4	TGTGCCAGCAGGATGGGGGCGTGGGTCCTAAACAATGAAAAACTGTTTTTT	CASRMGAWVLNNEKLFF
TRBV18	-	-	TRBJ1-5	TGTGCCAGCTCACCCACAGGAGATCAGCCCCAGCATTTT	CASSPTGDQPQHF
TRBV19	-	TRBD1	TRBJ1-6	TGTGCCAGTAGTATTTCGACAGGGGATTCACCCCTCCACTTT	CASSISTGDSPLHF